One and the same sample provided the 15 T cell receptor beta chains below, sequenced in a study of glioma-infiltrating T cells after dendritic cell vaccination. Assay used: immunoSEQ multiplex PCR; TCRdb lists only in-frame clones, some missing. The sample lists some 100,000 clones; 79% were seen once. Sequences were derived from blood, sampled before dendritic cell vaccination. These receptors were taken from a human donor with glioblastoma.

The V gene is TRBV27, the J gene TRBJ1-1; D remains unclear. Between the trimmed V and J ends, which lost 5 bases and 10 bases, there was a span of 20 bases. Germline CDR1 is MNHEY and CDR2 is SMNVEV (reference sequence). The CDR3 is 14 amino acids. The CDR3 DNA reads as TGTGCCAGCAGTCTCCCTGGGCGGGTTGGAGGAGCTTTCTTT. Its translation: CASSLPGRVGGAFF.

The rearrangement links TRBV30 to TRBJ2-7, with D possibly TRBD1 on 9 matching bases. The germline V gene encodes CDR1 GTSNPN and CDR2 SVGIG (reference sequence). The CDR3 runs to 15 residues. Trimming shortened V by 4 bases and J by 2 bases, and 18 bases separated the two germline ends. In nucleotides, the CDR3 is TGTGCCTGGATCCGGGGGGGACAGGGAACCTACGAGCAGTACTTC. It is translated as CAWIRGGQGTYEQYF.

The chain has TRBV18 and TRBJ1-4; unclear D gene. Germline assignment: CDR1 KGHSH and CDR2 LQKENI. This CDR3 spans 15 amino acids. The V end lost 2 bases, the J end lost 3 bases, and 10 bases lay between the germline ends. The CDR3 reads CASSPRDPANEKLFF. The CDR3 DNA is TGTGCCAGCTCACCAAGAGATCCGGCTAATGAAAAACTGTTTTTT.

CDR3 sequence reads: CASRRGQYNYGYTF. As DNA, the CDR3 is TGTGCCAGTAGACGGGGACAGTATAACTATGGCTACACCTTC. The chain has TRBV19 and TRBJ1-2, with 7 bases fitting TRBD1. Germline V gene lookup returns CDR1 LNHDA and CDR2 SQIVND (reference sequence). The CDR3 totals 14 residues. The J segment lost 1 base and the V segment lost 6 bases, leaving 5 bases of the junction unmatched.

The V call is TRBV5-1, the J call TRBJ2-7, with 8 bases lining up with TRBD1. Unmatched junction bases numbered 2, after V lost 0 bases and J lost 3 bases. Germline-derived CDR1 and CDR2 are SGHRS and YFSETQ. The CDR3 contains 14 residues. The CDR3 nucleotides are TGCGCCAGCAGCTTGGCGGACAGGGACTACGAGCAGTACTTC. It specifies CASSLADRDYEQYF.

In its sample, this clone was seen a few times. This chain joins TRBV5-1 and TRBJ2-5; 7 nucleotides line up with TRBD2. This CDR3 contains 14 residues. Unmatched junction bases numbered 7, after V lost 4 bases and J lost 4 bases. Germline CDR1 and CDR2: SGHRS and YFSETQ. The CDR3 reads CASSVLAIGETQYF. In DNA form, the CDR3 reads TGCGCCAGCAGCGTACTAGCGATCGGAGAGACCCAGTACTTC.

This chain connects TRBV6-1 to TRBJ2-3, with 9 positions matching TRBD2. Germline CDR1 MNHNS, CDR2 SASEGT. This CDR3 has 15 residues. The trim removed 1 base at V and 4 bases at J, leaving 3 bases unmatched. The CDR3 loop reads CASSEVGGGADTQYF. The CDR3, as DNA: TGTGCCAGCAGTGAAGTGGGCGGGGGGGCAGATACGCAGTATTTT.

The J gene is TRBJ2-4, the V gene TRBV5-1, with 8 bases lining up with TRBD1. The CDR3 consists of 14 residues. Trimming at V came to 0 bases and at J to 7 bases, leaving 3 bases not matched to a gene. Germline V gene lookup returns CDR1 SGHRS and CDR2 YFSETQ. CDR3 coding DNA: TGCGCCAGCAGCTTGGGGGACAGGTTTAACATTCAGTACTTC. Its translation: CASSLGDRFNIQYF.

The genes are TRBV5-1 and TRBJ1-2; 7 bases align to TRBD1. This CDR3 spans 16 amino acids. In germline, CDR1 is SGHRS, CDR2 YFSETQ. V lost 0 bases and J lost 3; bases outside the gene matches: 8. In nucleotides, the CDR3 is TGCGCCAGCAGCTTGGTAATGGGGACAGCCTACTATGGCTACACCTTC. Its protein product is CASSLVMGTAYYGYTF.

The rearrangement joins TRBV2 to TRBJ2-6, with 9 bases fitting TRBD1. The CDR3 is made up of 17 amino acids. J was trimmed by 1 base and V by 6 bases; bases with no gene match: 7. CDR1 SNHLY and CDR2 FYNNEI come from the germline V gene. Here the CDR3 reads CASSPGQGLSGANVLTF. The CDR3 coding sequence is TGTGCCAGCAGCCCGGGACAGGGACTGTCTGGGGCCAACGTCCTGACTTTC.

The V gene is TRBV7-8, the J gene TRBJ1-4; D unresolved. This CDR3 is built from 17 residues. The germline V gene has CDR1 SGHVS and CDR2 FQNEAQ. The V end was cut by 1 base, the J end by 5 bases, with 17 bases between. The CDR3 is CASSLEVVAVKNEKLFF. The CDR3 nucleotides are TGTGCCAGCAGCTTAGAGGTAGTAGCTGTTAAGAATGAAAAACTGTTTTTT.

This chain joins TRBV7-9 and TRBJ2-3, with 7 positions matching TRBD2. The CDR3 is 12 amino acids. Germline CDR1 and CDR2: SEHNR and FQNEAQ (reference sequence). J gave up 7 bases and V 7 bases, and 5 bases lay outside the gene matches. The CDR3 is CASTGAGNTQYF. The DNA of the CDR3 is TGTGCCAGCACCGGAGCGGGGAATACGCAGTATTTT.

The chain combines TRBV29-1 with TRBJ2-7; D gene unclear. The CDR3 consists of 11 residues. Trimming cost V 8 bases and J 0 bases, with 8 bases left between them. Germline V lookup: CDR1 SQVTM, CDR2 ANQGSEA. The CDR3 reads CSCVSSYEQYF. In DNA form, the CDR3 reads TGCAGCTGCGTGAGCTCCTACGAGCAGTACTTC.

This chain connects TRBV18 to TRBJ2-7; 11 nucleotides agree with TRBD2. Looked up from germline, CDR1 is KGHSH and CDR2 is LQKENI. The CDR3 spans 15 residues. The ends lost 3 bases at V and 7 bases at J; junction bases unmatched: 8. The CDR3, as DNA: TGTGCCAGCTCACCCGCGGGGACTAGCGGTCGGGAGCAGTACTTC. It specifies CASSPAGTSGREQYF.

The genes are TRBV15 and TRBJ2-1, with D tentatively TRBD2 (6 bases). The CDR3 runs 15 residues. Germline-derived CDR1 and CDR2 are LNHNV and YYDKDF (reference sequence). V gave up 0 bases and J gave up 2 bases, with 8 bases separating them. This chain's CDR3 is CATSREPGAYNEQFF. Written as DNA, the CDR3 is TGTGCCACCAGCAGAGAACCGGGGGCCTACAATGAGCAGTTCTTC. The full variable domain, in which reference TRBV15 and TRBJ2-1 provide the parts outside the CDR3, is DAMVIQNPRYQVTQFGKPVTLSCSQTLNHNVMYWYQQKSSQAPKLLFHYYDKDFNNEADTPDNFQSRRPNTSFCFLDIRSPGLGDTAMYLCATSREPGAYNEQFFGPGTRLTVL.